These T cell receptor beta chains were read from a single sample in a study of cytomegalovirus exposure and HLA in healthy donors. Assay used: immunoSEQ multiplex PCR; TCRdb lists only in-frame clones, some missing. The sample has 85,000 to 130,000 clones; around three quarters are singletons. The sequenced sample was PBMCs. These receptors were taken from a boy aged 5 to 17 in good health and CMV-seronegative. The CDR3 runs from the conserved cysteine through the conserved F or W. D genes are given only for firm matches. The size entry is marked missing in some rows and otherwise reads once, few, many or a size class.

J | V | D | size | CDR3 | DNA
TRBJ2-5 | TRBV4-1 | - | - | CASSNEETQYF | TGCGCCAGCAGCAATGAGGAGACCCAGTACTTC
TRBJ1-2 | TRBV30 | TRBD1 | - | CAWIDLRGRWGYTF | TGTGCCTGGATTGACCTCAGGGGGCGTTGGGGCTACACCTTC
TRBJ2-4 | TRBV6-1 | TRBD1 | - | CASSERAGGNIQYF | TGTGCCAGCAGTGAACGGGCAGGGGGCAACATTCAGTACTTC
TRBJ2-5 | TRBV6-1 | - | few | CASSETAGKGEETQYF | TGTGCCAGCAGTGAAACCGCAGGGAAGGGTGAAGAGACCCAGTACTTC
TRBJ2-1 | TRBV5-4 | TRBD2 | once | CASSLGLADNEQFF | TGTGCCAGCAGCTTGGGGCTAGCGGACAATGAGCAGTTCTTC
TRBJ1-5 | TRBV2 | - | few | CASTGGPFQPQHF | TGTGCCAGCACGGGGGGCCCCTTTCAGCCCCAGCATTTT
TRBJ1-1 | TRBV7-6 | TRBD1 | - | CASSLGDRGQGLGGTEAFF | TGTGCCAGCAGCTTAGGGGACCGGGGACAGGGGCTAGGGGGCACTGAAGCTTTCTTT
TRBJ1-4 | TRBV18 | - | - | CASSPPGEQNEKLFF | TGTGCCAGCTCACCACCCGGGGAGCAGAATGAAAAACTGTTTTTT
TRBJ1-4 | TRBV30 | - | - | CAWREGPATNEKLFF | TGTGCCTGGCGGGAGGGGCCTGCAACTAATGAAAAACTGTTTTTT
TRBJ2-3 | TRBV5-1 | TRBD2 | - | CASSLGTSGSGSTDTQYF | TGCGCCAGCAGCTTGGGGACTAGCGGGAGTGGTAGCACAGATACGCAGTATTTT
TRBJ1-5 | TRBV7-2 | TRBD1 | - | CASSPRTGNQPQHF | TGTGCCAGCAGCCCCCGGACAGGGAATCAGCCCCAGCATTTT
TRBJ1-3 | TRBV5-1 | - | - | CASSLSTGSGNTIYF | TGCGCCAGCAGCCTTTCGACAGGCTCTGGAAACACCATATATTTT
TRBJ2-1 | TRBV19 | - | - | CASSIDLGDYNEQFF | TGTGCCAGTAGTATAGATCTAGGGGACTACAATGAGCAGTTCTTC
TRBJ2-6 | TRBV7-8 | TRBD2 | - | CASSFSGVRAANVLTF | TGTGCCAGCAGCTTTAGCGGGGTACGGGCGGCCAACGTCCTGACTTTC
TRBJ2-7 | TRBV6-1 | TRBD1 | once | CASAPGTGVSEQYF | TGTGCCAGCGCTCCCGGGACAGGGGTAAGCGAGCAGTACTTC
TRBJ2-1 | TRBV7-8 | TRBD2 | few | CASSLGSSGRFVEQFF | TGTGCCAGCAGCTTAGGATCTAGCGGGAGATTCGTCGAGCAGTTCTTC
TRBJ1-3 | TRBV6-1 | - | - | CASSEGPGNTIYF | TGTGCCAGCAGTGAGGGGCCCGGAAACACCATATATTTT
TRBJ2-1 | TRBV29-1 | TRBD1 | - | CSLAQDRSSYNEQFF | TGCAGCCTTGCCCAGGACAGGAGCTCCTACAATGAGCAGTTCTTC
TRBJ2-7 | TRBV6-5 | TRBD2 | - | CAAGGLGEQYF | TGTGCCGCGGGGGGGCTTGGCGAGCAGTACTTC
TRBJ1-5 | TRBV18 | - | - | CASSTGREVNQPQHF | TGTGCCAGCTCAACGGGTCGGGAGGTCAATCAGCCCCAGCATTTT
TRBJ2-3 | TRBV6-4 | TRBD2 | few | CASSDGGGADTQYF | TGTGCCAGCAGTGACGGTGGGGGGGCAGATACGCAGTATTTT
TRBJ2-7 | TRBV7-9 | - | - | CASSHSTLEQYF | TGTGCCAGCAGCCACTCCACCCTGGAGCAGTACTTC
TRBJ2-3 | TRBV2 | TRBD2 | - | CASSDGLRAGALDTQYF | TGTGCCAGCAGTGATGGGCTTCGAGCGGGAGCGTTGGATACGCAGTATTTT
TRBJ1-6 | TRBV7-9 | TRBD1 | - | CASSLVGQGNSPLHF | TGTGCCAGCAGCTTAGTAGGACAGGGGAACTCACCCCTCCACTTT
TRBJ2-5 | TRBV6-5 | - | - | CASSHLGGVETQYF | TGTGCCAGCAGCCACCTGGGCGGGGTCGAGACCCAGTACTTC
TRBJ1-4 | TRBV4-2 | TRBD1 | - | CASSQANQRGPEMEKLFF | TGTGCCAGCAGCCAAGCGAATCAGAGGGGGCCTGAAATGGAAAAACTGTTTTTT
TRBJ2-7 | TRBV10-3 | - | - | CAITSGDYEQYF | TGTGCCATCACCAGCGGAGACTACGAGCAGTACTTC
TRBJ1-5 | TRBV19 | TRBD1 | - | CASSPYRDRGLRRSNQPQHF | TGTGCCAGTAGTCCCTACCGGGACAGGGGGCTAAGACGTAGCAATCAGCCCCAGCATTTT
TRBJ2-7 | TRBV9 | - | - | CASSVGGDSYEQYF | TGTGCCAGCAGCGTAGGGGGGGATTCCTACGAGCAGTACTTC
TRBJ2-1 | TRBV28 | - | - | CASSFLKGRNEQFF | TGTGCCAGCAGTTTCTTGAAAGGGAGGAATGAGCAGTTCTTC
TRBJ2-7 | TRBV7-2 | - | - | CASSPFAVLYEQYF | TGTGCCAGCAGCCCTTTTGCGGTGCTATACGAGCAGTACTTC
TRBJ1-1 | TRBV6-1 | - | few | CASSGQLNTEAFF | TGTGCCAGCAGTGGACAGCTGAACACTGAAGCTTTCTTT
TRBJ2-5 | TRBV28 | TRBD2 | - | CASSTPGAGETQYF | TGTGCCAGCAGTACACCGGGAGCGGGGGAGACCCAGTACTTC
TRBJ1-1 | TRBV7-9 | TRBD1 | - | CASAAGTGGRAFF | TGTGCCAGCGCGGCCGGGACAGGAGGTCGCGCTTTCTTT
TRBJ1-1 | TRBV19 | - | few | CASSLRTEAFF | TGTGCCAGTAGTCTCCGCACTGAAGCTTTCTTT
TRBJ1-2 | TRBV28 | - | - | CASSLAFQGYTF | TGTGCCAGCAGTTTGGCATTTCAGGGCTACACCTTC
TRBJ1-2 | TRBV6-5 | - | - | CASSYSRQSTGYTF | TGTGCCAGCAGTTACTCCCGACAGTCGACTGGCTACACCTTC
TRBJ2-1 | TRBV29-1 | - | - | CSVERTYNEQFF | TGCAGCGTTGAAAGGACATACAATGAGCAGTTCTTC
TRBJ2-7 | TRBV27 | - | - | CASRQAYEQYF | TGTGCCAGCAGACAGGCCTACGAGCAGTACTTC
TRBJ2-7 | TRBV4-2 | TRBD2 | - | CASSPTPLAGDYEQYF | TGTGCCAGCAGCCCCACCCCGTTAGCGGGAGACTACGAGCAGTACTTC
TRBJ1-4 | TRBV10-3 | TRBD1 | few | CAISRTGRNEKLFF | TGTGCCATCAGTCGGACAGGGCGGAATGAAAAACTGTTTTTT
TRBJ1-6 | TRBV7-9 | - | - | CASSPSESDNSPLHF | TGTGCCAGCAGCCCATCAGAATCCGATAATTCACCCCTCCACTTT
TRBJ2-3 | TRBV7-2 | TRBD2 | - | CASSLEASGGPDTQYF | TGTGCCAGCAGCTTAGAGGCTAGCGGGGGCCCAGATACGCAGTATTTT
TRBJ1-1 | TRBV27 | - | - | CASEVRGSMNTEAFF | TGTGCCAGCGAAGTTCGGGGGTCGATGAACACTGAAGCTTTCTTT
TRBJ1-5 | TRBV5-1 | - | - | CASSFEGLSNQPQHF | TGCGCCAGCAGCTTCGAGGGATTAAGCAATCAGCCCCAGCATTTT
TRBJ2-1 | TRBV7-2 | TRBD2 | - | CASSAQSGSVYNEQFF | TGTGCCAGCAGCGCCCAAAGCGGGAGTGTCTACAATGAGCAGTTCTTC
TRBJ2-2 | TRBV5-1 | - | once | CASSTAQRQNTGELFF | TGCGCCAGCTCAACGGCCCAAAGACAGAACACCGGGGAGCTGTTTTTT
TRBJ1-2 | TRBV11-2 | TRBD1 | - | CASSQGSTGWGYGYTF | TGTGCCAGCAGCCAGGGGTCGACAGGGTGGGGGTATGGCTACACCTTC
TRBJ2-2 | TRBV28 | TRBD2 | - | CASSFGGGTNTGELFF | TGTGCCAGCAGTTTTGGCGGGGGTACGAACACCGGGGAGCTGTTTTTT
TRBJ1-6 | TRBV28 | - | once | CASSRTGGLDSPLHF | TGTGCCAGCAGTCGGACTGGGGGACTTGATTCACCCCTCCACTTT
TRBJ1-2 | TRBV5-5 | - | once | CASSSREFYGYTF | TGTGCCAGCAGCTCCAGGGAATTCTATGGCTACACCTTC
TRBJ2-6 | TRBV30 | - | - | CAWNQGSGANVLTF | TGTGCCTGGAACCAGGGCTCTGGGGCCAACGTCCTGACTTTC
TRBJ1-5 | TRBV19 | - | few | CASSPTGSGQPQHF | TGTGCCAGTAGTCCTACAGGGTCGGGGCAGCCCCAGCATTTT
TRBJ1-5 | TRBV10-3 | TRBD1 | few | CAISEGGTGGGQPQHF | TGTGCCATCAGTGAAGGGGGGACAGGGGGCGGTCAGCCCCAGCATTTT
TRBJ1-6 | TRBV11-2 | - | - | CASRRSNSPLHF | TGTGCCAGCAGGAGATCAAATTCACCCCTCCACTTT
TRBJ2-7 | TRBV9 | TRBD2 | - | CASSRWTSGSSYEQYF | TGTGCCAGCAGCCGATGGACTAGCGGGTCCTCCTACGAGCAGTACTTC
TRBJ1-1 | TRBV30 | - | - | CAQIRQRLEDMNTEAFF | TGTGCCCAAATAAGACAGCGTCTAGAAGATATGAACACTGAAGCTTTCTTT
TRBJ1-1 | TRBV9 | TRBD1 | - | CASSVGTGGWTEAFF | TGTGCCAGCAGCGTAGGAACAGGGGGTTGGACTGAAGCTTTCTTT
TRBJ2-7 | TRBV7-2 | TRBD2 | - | CASSLASGGLYEQYF | TGTGCCAGCAGCTTAGCTAGCGGGGGGCTCTACGAGCAGTACTTC
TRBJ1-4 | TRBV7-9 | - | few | CASSSRDYEKLFF | TGTGCCAGCAGCTCCAGGGATTACGAAAAACTGTTTTTT